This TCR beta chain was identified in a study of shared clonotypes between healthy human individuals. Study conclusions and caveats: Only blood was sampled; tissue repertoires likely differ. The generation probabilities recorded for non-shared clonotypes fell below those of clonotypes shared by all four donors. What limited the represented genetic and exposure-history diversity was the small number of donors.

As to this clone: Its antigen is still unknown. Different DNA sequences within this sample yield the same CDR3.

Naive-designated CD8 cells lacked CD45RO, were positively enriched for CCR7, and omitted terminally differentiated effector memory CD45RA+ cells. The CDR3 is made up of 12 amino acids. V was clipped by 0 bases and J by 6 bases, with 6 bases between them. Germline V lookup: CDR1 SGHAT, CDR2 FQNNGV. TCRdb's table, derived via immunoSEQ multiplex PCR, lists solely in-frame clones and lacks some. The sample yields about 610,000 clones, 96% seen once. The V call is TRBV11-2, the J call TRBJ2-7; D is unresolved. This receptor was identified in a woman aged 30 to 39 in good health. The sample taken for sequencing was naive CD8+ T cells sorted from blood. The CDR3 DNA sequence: TGTGCCAGCAGCTTAGATCGAAGCGAGCAGTACTTC. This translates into CASSLDRSEQYF.